This T cell receptor (beta chain) is drawn from a study of T cell responses to AZD1222 COVID-19 vaccine. Overall study findings and caveats: Baseline seropositivity occurred in only 5 to 7 AZD1222 recipients. Among the donors, most were white British and more were female, and clonal diversity was possibly underestimated. Spike-specific TCR breadth and depth were elevated following two AZD1222 doses.

In regard to this clone: Its cognate antigen is unknown.

Profiling relied on immunoSEQ multiplex PCR, and the TCRdb table lists in-frame clones only, not all of them. The sample includes about 140,000 clones, around 91% of them seen just once. Germline CDR1 and CDR2: MNHEY and SVGEGT. V was pared by 2 bases and J by 1 base, with 29 bases between. The CDR3 totals 21 residues. The gene calls are TRBV6-2 or TRBV6-3 and TRBJ2-5, with D possibly matching TRBD1 (7 bases). The origin of this receptor is an adult who received the AZD1222 COVID-19 vaccine. Source: peripheral blood, taken 28 days after the second AZD1222 dose. This CDR3 reads CASSYLSRWTGTEGGQETQYF. CDR3 bases: TGTGCCAGCAGTTACCTCTCCCGGTGGACAGGAACGGAGGGGGGCCAAGAGACCCAGTACTTC.